Below, one T cell receptor (beta chain) is given with its context. Those donating, healthy Caucasian individuals from Russia, were aged roughly 6 to 95. There were at least 5 micrograms of total RNA extracted from every sample. The data derive from a study of blood T cells in healthy people across ages. Primers used in a second PCR of about 6 to 11 cycles were a sample-barcoded 5' primer and a J-beta primer mix. Each CDR3 protein gets one entry after TCRdb re-called the 5' RACE reads with MiXCR. The table records about 1.7 million distinct CDR3 sequences, over 25% of them present only once. V was cut by 6 bases and J by 3 bases, with 16 bases left in between. There are 15 residues in the CDR3.

The source material was blood. This rearrangement joins TRBV12-3 or TRBV12-4 to TRBJ2-3; possible D gene TRBD2, 6 bases. The TCR was taken from a woman in her twenties or thirties in good health. This CDR3 reads CASRNPGLGTDTQYF. For the CDR3, the DNA is TGTGCCAGCAGAAACCCGGGACTGGGAACAGATACGCAGTATTTT.